The clone carrying this T cell receptor beta chain was observed at least ten times. The data were taken from a study of T cells of healthy individuals. TCRdb reprocessed the 5' RACE reads via MiXCR and lists one record per CDR3 protein. This table has about 60,000 distinct CDR3 sequences, roughly 16% appearing once. Germline V gives CDR1 SGHRS, CDR2 YFSETQ. The CDR3 is 16 residues long. The V end lost 1 base, the J end lost 0 bases, and 12 bases lay between the germline ends. This receptor was taken from a human donor in good health. This rearrangement joins TRBV5-1 to TRBJ2-3; D is unclear. In DNA form, the CDR3 reads TGCGCCAGCAGCTTGTACAGTGGAACGAGCACAGATACGCAGTATTTT. It yields the protein CASSLYSGTSTDTQYF.